This TCR beta chain came from a study of blood T cells in healthy people across ages. The germline gives CDR1 MNHEY, CDR2 SVGAGI. V gave up 5 bases and J gave up 3 bases; unmatched junction bases: 5. The CDR3 totals 15 residues. With a J-beta primer mix and a sample-barcoded 5' primer, a second PCR ran roughly 6 to 11 cycles. TCRdb reanalysed the 5' RACE reads using MiXCR and keeps one entry per CDR3 protein. The table has approximately 350,000 distinct CDR3 sequences, roughly half seen once. The clonotype comes from a man in his 60s in good health. Sample: blood. The chain employs TRBV6-5 and TRBJ2-7; the match to TRBD1 covers 12 bases. CDR3 loop: CASSKGQGANYEQYF. The CDR3 nucleotides are TGTGCCAGCAGTAAGGGACAGGGGGCAAACTACGAGCAGTACTTC.